This T cell receptor (beta chain) was recorded in a study of T cell repertoires in cytomegalovirus infection. About the research overall: HLA-B-restricted CMV epitopes that are well studied, plus recently identified HLA-C-restricted ones, were used by the study. Indications came from public TCR beta signatures; they pointed to CMV infection and to a matching HLA type.

Germline V lookup: CDR1 SEHNR, CDR2 FQNEAQ (reference sequence). The CDR3 is made up of 16 amino acids. V lost 2 bases and J lost 1, with 14 bases in between. This clonotype was seen a handful of times. Its specificity is unknown. TCRdb used MiXCR to reprocess the reads, holding one entry per CDR3 protein. The sample records some 920,000 distinct CDR3 sequences, approximately 33% being singletons. The sample was cultured CD8+ T cells from PBMCs, taken from culture after CMV antigen stimulation. The TCR sequence derives from a human donor in good health (CMV status not recorded). Some clones in this sample may be carry-over from other donors' samples. The J gene is TRBJ1-2, the V gene TRBV7-9; TRBD1 is a possible D gene (5 bases). The CDR3 loop is CASSLTSGPDNYGYTF. CDR3 bases: TGTGCCAGCAGCTTAACCTCGGGACCAGATAACTATGGCTACACCTTC. Complete variable domain (other parts from reference TRBV7-9 and TRBJ1-2): DTGVSQNPRHKITKRGQNVTFRCDPISEHNRLYWYRQTLGQGPEFLTYFQNEAQLEKSRLLSDRFSAERPKGSFSTLEIQRTEQGDSAMYLCASSLTSGPDNYGYTFGSGTRLTVV.